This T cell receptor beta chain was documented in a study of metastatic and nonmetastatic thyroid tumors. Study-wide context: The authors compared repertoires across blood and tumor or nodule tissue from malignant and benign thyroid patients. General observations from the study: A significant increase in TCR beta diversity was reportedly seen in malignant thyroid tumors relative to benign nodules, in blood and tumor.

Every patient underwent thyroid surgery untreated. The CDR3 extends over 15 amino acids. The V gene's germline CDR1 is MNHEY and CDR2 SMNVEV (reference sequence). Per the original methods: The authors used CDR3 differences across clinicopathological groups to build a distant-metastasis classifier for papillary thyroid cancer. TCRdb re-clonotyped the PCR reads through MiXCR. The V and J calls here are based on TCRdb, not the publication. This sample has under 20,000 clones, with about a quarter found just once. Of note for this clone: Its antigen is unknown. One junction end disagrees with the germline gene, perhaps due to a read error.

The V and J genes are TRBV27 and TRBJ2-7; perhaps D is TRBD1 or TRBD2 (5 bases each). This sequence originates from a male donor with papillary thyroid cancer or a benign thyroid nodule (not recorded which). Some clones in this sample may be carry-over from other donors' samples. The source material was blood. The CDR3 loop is CSSSGVWDGSYEQYF. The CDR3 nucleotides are TGTTCCAGCAGTGGTGTGTGGGACGGGTCCTACGAGCAGTACTTC.